This T cell receptor beta chain came from a study of preoperative IRX-2 immunotherapy in early breast cancer (dated by TCRdb to the late 2010s). Its CDR3 holds 15 amino acids, cysteine through phenylalanine. Only the CDR3 part of the read is kept: 45 bases, read in frame from the first base. Points on this clone: The target of this receptor is not known. Base qualities are not at hand, and no much larger clone is one base apart.

Libraries were made using the immunoSEQ multiplex PCR assay. TCRdb mirrors the immuneACCESS table, restricted to in-frame sequences. Some clones are absent from its copies; in checked studies, under half trace to an unresolved V gene, and the reason for the others is unknown. The sample contains 30,000 to 45,000 clones, approximately 85% of them found a single time. About 1.5% of the sample comes from the top ten. The sample's treatment or condition label, decoded: preoperative locoregional IRX-2 cytokine immunotherapy. The samples were obtained from a phase Ib study in which preoperative, locoregional IRX-2 cytokine immunotherapy intended to prime immune responses was tested. The donors were early-stage breast cancer patients who were given IRX-2 prior to surgery.

The sequences come from lymph node tissue, collected after IRX-2 immunotherapy. The V and J genes are TRBV22-1 and TRBJ2-5; the table's TRBD1 call for D was not verified on the DNA. TRBV22-1 is noted as a pseudogene. This clonotype was sampled from a human donor with breast cancer. The DNA is TGTGCCAGCAGTCGGACAGGGATGTACCAAGAGACCCAGTACTTC. Its product reads: CASSRTGMYQETQYF.